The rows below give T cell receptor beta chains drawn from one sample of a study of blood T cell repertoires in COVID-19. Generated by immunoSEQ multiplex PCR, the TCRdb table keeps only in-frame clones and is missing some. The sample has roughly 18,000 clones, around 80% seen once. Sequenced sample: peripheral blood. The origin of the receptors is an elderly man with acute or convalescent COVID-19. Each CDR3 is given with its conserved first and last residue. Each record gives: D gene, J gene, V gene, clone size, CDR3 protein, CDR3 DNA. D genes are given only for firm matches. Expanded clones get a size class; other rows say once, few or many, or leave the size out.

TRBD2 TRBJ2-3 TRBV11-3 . CASSLDLRGAQYF TGTGCCAGCAGCCTAGATTTGCGGGGGGCGCAGTATTTT
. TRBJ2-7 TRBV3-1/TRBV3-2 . CASSQDLGTVYEQYF TGTGCCAGCAGCCAAGATTTAGGGACTGTTTACGAGCAGTACTTC
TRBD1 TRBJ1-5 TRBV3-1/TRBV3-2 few CASSLQGAQPQHF TGTGCCAGCAGTTTACAGGGGGCGCAGCCCCAGCATTTT
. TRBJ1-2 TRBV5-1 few CASVLVGPNGGYTF TGCGCCAGCGTCTTAGTGGGGCCCAATGGGGGCTACACCTTC
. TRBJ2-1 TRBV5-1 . CASSAGTLGNEQFF TGCGCCAGCAGCGCCGGGACACTGGGCAATGAGCAGTTCTTC
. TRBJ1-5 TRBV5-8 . CASSLAPGVSNQPQHF TGTGCCAGCAGCTTGGCCCCGGGAGTTAGCAATCAGCCCCAGCATTTT
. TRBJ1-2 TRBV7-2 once CASSFWTEDYGYTF TGTGCCAGCAGCTTTTGGACAGAAGACTATGGCTACACCTTC
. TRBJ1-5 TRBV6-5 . CASSYSRSANQPQHF TGTGCCAGCAGTTACTCGAGAAGCGCGAATCAGCCCCAGCATTTT
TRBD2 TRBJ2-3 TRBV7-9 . CASSTGTSGGDLLPDTQYF TGTGCCAGCAGCACCGGGACTAGCGGGGGGGATCTGCTCCCAGATACGCAGTATTTT
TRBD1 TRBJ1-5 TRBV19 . CASSRGQTLNQPQHF TGTGCCAGTAGTAGGGGACAGACCCTTAATCAGCCCCAGCATTTT
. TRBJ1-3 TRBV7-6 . CASSLGSVISGNTIYF TGTGCCAGCAGCTTAGGATCGGTAATCTCTGGAAACACCATATATTTT
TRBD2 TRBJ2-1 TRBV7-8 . CASSSNLAGGSYNEQFF TGTGCCAGCAGCTCTAATCTAGCGGGGGGTTCCTACAATGAGCAGTTCTTC
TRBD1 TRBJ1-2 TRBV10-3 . CAIRVTGTGGEGGYTF TGTGCCATCAGAGTAACCGGGACAGGGGGCGAGGGTGGCTACACCTTC
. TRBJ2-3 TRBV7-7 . CASSLRPAGPDTQYF TGTGCTAGCAGCTTAAGGCCCGCGGGTCCAGATACGCAGTATTTT
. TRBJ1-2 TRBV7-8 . CASSFGREVHGYTF TGTGCCAGCAGCTTCGGCAGGGAGGTTCATGGCTACACCTTC
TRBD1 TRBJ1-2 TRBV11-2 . CASTRQGGGGYGYTF TGTGCCAGCACCCGACAAGGAGGGGGCGGCTATGGCTACACCTTC